This record covers a single TCR beta chain. As handled by the study authors: Nucleated cell counts were estimated from reference gene primer amplification. Assay: immunoSEQ multiplex PCR; the TCRdb copy retains only in-frame clones and omits some. The V and J calls and the clone size are those of that table, but D and trimming were determined from the DNA. The profile shows roughly 380,000 clones, 85% of them singletons. This sample stems from a study of blood T cell repertoires in COVID-19. Study background: COVID-19 samples from acute and convalescent phases originated in the United States, Italy and Spain. The analysed material was cDNA or gDNA that came from T cells, B-cell-depleted T cells, or PBMCs.

Germline CDR1 is KGHDR and CDR2 is SFDVKD. The CDR3 totals 16 residues. V lost 4 bases to trimming and J lost 3 bases, with 17 bases between them. This TCR came from a woman between 18 and 29 years old with acute or convalescent COVID-19. This chain joins TRBV24-1 and TRBJ1-1; D might be TRBD1 (5 bases). The sequenced sample was peripheral blood. The CDR3: CATSDPRGDLDTEAFF. The CDR3 bases are TGTGCCACCAGTGACCCGCGGGGGGACTTGGACACTGAAGCTTTCTTT.